This entry is about one TCR beta chain. Its matching antigen is unknown. The sample belongs to a study of cytomegalovirus exposure and HLA in healthy donors. Whole-study results and caveats: Productive status was seen about 90% or about 30% of the time for most TCR beta V segments in an earlier analysis. The authors excluded some V segments, including TRBV6-2 and TRBV6-3, as indistinguishable. HLA-A and HLA-B allele assignments for most subjects were reportedly predicted accurately using TCR beta sequences. Several of the most significant clusters appeared, in a later analysis, to be linked to common viral pathogens.

V lost 4 bases, J lost 1 base, and 17 bases lay in between. CDR1 and CDR2 (germline): MNHNS, SASEGT. CDR3 length: 16 amino acids. Use of 60 Vbeta and 13 Jbeta primers characterized the PCR. The assay was immunoSEQ multiplex PCR, and TCRdb's table has in-frame clones only and misses some. The sample consists of about 150,000 clones, about 71% of them appearing once. The specimen sequenced was PBMCs. The clonotype comes from a woman aged 55-70 years in good health and CMV-seropositive. The chain combines TRBV6-1 with TRBJ2-7; a weak D match, TRBD1 (6 bases). The CDR3, as DNA: TGTGCCAGCAGTGGCAAAGCACAGGGATTTTCCTACGAGCAGTACTTC. Amino acid sequence: CASSGKAQGFSYEQYF.